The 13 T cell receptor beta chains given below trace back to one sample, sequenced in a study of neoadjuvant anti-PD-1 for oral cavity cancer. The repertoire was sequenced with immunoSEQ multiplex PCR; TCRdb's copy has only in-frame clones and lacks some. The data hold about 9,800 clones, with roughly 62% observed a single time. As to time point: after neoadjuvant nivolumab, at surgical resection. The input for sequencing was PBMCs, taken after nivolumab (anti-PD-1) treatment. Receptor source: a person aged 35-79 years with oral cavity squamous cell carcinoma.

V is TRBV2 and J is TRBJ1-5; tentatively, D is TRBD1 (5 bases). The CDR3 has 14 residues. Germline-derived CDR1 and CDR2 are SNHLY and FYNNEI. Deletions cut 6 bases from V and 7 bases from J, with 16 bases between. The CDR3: CASRGGVSPQPQHF. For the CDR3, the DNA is TGTGCCAGCAGGGGGGGGGTCTCCCCCCAGCCCCAGCATTTT.

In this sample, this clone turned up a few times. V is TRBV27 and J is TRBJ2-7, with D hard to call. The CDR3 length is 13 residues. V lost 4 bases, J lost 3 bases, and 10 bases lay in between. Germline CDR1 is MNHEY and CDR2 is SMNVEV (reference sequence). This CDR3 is CASSSLEYYEQYF. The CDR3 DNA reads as TGTGCCAGCAGTTCTCTCGAGTACTACGAGCAGTACTTC.

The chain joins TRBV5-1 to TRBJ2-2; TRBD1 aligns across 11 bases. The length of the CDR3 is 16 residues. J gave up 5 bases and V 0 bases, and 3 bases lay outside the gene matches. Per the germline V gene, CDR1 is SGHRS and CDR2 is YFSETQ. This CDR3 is CASSLVGQGVTGELFF. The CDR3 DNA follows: TGCGCCAGCAGCTTGGTGGGACAGGGGGTTACCGGGGAGCTGTTTTTT.

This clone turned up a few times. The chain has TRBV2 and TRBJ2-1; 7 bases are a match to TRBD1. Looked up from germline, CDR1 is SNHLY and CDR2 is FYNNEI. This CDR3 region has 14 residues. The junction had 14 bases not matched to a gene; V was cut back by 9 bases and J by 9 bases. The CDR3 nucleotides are TGTGCCAGTCGCCGAGACAGGGCAACGGGTGAGCAGTTCTTC. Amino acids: CASRRDRATGEQFF.

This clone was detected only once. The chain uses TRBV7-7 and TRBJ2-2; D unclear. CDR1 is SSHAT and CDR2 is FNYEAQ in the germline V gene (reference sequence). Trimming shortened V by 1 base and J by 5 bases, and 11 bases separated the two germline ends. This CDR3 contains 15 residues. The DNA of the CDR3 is TGTGCCAGCAGCTTAGGGCTCGAACAGACCGGGGAGCTGTTTTTT. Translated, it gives CASSLGLEQTGELFF. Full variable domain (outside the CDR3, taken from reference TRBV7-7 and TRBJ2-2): GAGVSQSPRYKVTKRGQDVTLRCDPISSHATLYWYQQALGQGPEFLTYFNYEAQPDKSGLPSDRFSAERPEGSISTLTIQRTEQRDSAMYRCASSLGLEQTGELFFGEGSRLTVL.

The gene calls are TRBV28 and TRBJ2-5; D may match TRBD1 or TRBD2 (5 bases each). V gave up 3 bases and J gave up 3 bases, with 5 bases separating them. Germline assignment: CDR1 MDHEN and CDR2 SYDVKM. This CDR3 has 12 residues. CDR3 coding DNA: TGTGCCAGCAGTTTGGGGGAAGAGACCCAGTACTTC. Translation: CASSLGEETQYF.

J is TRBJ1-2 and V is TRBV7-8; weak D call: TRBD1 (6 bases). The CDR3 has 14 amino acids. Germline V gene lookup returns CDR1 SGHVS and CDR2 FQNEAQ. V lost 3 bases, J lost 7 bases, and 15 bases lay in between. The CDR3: CASSLGAGYFGYTF. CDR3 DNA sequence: TGTGCCAGCAGCTTGGGGGCAGGGTACTTTGGCTACACCTTC.

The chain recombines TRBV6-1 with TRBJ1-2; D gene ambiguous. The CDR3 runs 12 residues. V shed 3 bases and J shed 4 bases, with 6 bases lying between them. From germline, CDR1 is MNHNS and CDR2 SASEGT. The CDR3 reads CASSDSGYGYTF. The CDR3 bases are TGTGCCAGCAGTGATTCGGGCTATGGCTACACCTTC.

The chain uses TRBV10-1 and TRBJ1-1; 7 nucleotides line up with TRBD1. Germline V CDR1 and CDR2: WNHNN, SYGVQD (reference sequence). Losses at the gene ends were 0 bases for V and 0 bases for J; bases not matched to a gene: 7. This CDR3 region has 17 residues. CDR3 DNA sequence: TGCGCCAGCAGTGAGTCCTACAGGGGCACGATGAACACTGAAGCTTTCTTT. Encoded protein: CASSESYRGTMNTEAFF.

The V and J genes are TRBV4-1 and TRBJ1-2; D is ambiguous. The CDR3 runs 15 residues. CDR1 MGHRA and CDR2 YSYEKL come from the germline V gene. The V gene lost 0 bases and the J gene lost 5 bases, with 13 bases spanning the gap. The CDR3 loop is CASSQDRADEYGYTF. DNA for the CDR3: TGCGCCAGCAGCCAAGATAGGGCAGACGAATATGGCTACACCTTC.

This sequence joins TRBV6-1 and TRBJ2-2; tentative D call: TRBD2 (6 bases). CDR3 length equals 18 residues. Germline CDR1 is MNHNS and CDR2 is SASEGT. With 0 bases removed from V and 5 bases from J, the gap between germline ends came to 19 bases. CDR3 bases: TGTGCCAGCAGTGAAGCGCTTTGGGACTTAGCAGGAACCGGGGAGCTGTTTTTT. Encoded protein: CASSEALWDLAGTGELFF.

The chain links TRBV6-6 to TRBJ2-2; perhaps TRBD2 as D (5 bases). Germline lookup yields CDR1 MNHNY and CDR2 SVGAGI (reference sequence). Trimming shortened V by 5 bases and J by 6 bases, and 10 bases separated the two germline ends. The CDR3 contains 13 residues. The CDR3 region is CASSLMGAGELFF. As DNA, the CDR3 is TGTGCCAGCAGTCTTATGGGAGCCGGGGAGCTGTTTTTT.

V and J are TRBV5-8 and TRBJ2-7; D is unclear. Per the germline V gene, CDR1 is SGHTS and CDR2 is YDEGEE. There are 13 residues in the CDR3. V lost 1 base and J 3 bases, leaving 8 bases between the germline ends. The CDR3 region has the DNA TGTGCCAGCAGCTTGTTAGGCTACTACGAGCAGTACTTC. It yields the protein CASSLLGYYEQYF.